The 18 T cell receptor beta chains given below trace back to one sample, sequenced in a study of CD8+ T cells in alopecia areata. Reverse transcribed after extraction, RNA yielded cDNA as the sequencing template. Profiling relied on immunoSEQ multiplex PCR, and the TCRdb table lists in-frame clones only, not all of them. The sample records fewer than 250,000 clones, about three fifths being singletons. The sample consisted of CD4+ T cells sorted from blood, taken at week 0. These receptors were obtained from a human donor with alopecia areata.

CDR3 protein: CAWSVRAAGELFF. In DNA form, the CDR3 reads TGTGCCTGGAGTGTAAGGGCTGCCGGGGAGCTGTTTTTT. The genes are TRBV30 and TRBJ2-2, with D unresolved. This CDR3 has 13 residues. V was trimmed by 0 bases and J by 6 bases, leaving 8 bases between them. Looked up from germline, CDR1 is GTSNPN and CDR2 is SVGIG (reference sequence).

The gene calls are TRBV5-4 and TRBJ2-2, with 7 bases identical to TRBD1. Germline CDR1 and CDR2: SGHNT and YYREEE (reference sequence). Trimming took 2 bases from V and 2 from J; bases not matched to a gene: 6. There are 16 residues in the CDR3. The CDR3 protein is CASSFGQDLNTGELFF. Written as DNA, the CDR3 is TGTGCCAGCAGCTTCGGACAGGATCTCAACACCGGGGAGCTGTTTTTT.

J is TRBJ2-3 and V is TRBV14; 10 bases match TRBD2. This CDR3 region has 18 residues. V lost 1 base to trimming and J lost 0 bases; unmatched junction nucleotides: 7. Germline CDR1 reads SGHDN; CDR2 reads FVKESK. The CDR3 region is CASSQAVLAGPSTDTQYF. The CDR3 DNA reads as TGTGCCAGCAGCCAAGCCGTACTAGCGGGGCCTAGCACAGATACGCAGTATTTT.

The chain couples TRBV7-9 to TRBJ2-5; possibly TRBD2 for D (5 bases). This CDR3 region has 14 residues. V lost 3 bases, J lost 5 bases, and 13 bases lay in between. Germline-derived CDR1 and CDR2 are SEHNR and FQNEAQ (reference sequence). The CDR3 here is CASSFLASTETQYF. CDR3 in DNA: TGTGCCAGCAGCTTTTTGGCTAGCACGGAGACCCAGTACTTC.

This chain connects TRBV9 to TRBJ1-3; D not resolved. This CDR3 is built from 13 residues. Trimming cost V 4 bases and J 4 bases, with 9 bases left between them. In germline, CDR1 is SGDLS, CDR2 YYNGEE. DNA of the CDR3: TGTGCCAGCAGCACCTCGCTAGGAAACACCATATATTTT. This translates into CASSTSLGNTIYF. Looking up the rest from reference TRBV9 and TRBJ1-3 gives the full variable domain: DSGVTQTPKHLITATGQRVTLRCSPRSGDLSVYWYQQSLDQGLQFLIQYYNGEERAKGNILERFSAQQFPDLHSELNLSSLELGDSALYFCASSTSLGNTIYFGEGSWLTVV.

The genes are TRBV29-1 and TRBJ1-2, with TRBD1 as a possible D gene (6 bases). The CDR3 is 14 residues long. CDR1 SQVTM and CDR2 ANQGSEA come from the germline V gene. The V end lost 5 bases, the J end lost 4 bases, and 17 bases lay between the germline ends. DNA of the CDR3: TGCAGCGTTCTCCATACAGGGCCAGGCTATGGCTACACCTTC. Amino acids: CSVLHTGPGYGYTF.

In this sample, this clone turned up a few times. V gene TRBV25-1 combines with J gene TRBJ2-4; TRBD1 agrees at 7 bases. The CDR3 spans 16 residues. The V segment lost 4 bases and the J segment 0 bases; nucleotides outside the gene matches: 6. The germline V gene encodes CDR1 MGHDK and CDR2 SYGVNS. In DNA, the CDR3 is TGTGCCAGCAGTGGAGGGACAGCCCAAGCCAAAAACATTCAGTACTTC. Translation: CASSGGTAQAKNIQYF. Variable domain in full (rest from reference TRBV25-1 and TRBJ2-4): EADIYQTPRYLVIGTGKKITLECSQTMGHDKMYWYQQDPGMELHLIHYSYGVNSTEKGDLSSESTVSRIRTEHFPLTLESARPSHTSQYLCASSGGTAQAKNIQYFGAGTRLSVL.

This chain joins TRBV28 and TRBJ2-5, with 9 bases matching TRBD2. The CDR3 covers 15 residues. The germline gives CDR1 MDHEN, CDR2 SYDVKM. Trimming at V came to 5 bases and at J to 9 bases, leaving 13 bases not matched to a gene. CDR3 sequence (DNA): TGTGCCAGCAGTCGACAGCTAGCGGGGTCAGCGGCCCAGTACTTC. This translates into CASSRQLAGSAAQYF.

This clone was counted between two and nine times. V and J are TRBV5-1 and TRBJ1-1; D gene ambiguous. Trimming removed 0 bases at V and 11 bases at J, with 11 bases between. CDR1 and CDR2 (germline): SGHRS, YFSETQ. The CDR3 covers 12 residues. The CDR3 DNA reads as TGCGCCAGCAGCTTGGAAGGTGACTGGGCTTTCTTT. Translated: CASSLEGDWAFF.

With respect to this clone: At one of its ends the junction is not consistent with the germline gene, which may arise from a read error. The CDR3 spells CASSLDRSYGYTF. The DNA of the CDR3 is TGTGCTAGCAGCCTGGACAGAAGCTATGGCTACACCTTC. The J gene is TRBJ1-2, the V gene TRBV7-7; the D gene is possibly TRBD1 (6 bases). This CDR3 has 13 residues. The germline V gene has CDR1 SSHAT and CDR2 FNYEAQ (reference sequence).

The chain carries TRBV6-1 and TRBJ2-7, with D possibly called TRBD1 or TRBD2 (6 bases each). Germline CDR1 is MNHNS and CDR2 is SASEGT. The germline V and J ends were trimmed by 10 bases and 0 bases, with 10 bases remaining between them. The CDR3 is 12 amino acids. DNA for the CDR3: TGTGCCACGGAGGGGGACTCCTACGAGCAGTACTTC. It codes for CATEGDSYEQYF.

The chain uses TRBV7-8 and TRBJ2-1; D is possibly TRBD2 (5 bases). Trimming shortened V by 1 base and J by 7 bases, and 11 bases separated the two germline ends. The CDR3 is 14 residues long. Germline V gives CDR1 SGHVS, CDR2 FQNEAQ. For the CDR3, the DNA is TGTGCCAGCAGCTTAGGGACTGCTAATAATGAGCAGTTCTTC. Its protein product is CASSLGTANNEQFF.

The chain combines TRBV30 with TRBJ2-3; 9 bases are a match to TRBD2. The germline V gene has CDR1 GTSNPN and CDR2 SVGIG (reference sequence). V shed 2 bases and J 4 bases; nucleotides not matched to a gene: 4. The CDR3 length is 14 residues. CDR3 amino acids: CAWSSGGGADTQYF. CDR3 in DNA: TGTGCCTGGAGTTCGGGCGGGGGGGCAGATACGCAGTATTTT.

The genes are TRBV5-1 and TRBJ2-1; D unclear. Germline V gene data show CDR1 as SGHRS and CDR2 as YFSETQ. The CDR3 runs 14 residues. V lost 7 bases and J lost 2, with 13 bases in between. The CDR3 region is CASSGLGTYNEQFF. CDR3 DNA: TGCGCCAGCTCGGGTCTCGGCACCTACAATGAGCAGTTCTTC.

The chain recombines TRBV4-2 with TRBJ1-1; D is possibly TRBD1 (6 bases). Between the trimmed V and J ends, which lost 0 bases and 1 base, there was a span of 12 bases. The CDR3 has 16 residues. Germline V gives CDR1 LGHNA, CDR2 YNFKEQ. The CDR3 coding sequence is TGTGCCAGCAGCCAAGATGTGGGGGCGGGGAACACTGAAGCTTTCTTT. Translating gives CASSQDVGAGNTEAFF.

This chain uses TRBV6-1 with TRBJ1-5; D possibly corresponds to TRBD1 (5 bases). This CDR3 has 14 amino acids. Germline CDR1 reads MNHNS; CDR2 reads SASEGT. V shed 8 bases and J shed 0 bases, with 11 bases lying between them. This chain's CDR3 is CASERGLSNQPQHF. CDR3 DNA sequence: TGTGCCAGCGAAAGGGGACTTAGCAATCAGCCCCAGCATTTT.

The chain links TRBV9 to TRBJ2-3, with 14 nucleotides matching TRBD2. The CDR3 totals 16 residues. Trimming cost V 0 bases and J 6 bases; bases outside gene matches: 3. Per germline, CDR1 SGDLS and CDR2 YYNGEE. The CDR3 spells CASSVGLAGGPDTQYF. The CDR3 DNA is TGTGCCAGCAGCGTAGGACTAGCGGGAGGGCCCGATACGCAGTATTTT.

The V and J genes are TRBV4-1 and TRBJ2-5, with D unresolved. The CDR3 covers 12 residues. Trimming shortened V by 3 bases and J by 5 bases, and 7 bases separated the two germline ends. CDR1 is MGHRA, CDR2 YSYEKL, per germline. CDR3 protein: CASSHPLETQYF. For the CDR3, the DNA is TGCGCCAGCAGCCACCCCCTGGAGACCCAGTACTTC.